Listed here are 19 T cell receptor beta chains from one sample, sequenced in a study of blood T cell repertoires in COVID-19. Here immunoSEQ multiplex PCR was the method, and the copy in TCRdb shows in-frame clones only, minus some. This table has tens of thousands of clones, roughly 80% appearing once. What was sequenced was peripheral blood. The receptor set was obtained from an elderly woman with active or convalescent COVID-19.

The chain joins TRBV2 to TRBJ2-3; weak D call: TRBD2 (6 bases). Germline CDR1 reads SNHLY; CDR2 reads FYNNEI. This CDR3 contains 14 residues. Trimming shortened V by 6 bases and J by 3 bases, and 13 bases separated the two germline ends. CDR3 coding DNA: TGTGCCAGCAGCGCCGGAGGGTCGACAGATACGCAGTATTTT. It yields the protein CASSAGGSTDTQYF.

The rearrangement uses TRBV2 and TRBJ2-5, with TRBD1 identical over 7 bases. The CDR3 sequence is 13 residues long. Germline V gene sequence: CDR1 SNHLY, CDR2 FYNNEI. Trimming at V came to 7 bases and at J to 5 bases, leaving 7 bases not matched to a gene. CDR3 coding DNA: TGTGCCAGCAACCGACAGGGTCCGGAGACCCAGTACTTC. Its protein product is CASNRQGPETQYF.

This clone came up a few times. The chain couples TRBV6-6 to TRBJ2-7, with D possibly being TRBD2 (7 bases). V was clipped by 5 bases and J by 2 bases, with 19 bases between them. Germline CDR1 is MNHNY and CDR2 is SVGAGI (reference sequence). This CDR3 contains 16 residues. The CDR3 nucleotides are TGTGCCAGCAGTAGAGAAAACAGGGCGGGGGCCTACGAGCAGTACTTC. Its protein is CASSRENRAGAYEQYF.

The chain has TRBV14 and TRBJ1-6; D may be TRBD1 (6 bases). Per the germline V gene, CDR1 is SGHDN and CDR2 is FVKESK. There are 15 residues in the CDR3. Trimming pared 2 bases from V and 9 bases from J, leaving 14 bases between. The CDR3 DNA reads TGTGCCAGCAGCCAAATACAGGGCGGAGGTTCACCCCTCCACTTT. This sequence encodes CASSQIQGGGSPLHF.

This clone was recorded only once. This CDR3 reads CASSLRASGSLLEYNEQFF. For the CDR3, the DNA is TGTGCCAGTAGTCTGAGGGCTAGCGGGAGCCTACTTGAGTACAATGAGCAGTTCTTC. This sequence joins TRBV19 and TRBJ2-1; the match to TRBD2 covers 10 bases. The length of the CDR3 is 19 residues. Germline V gene sequence: CDR1 LNHDA, CDR2 SQIVND (reference sequence). The V gene end was trimmed by 5 bases and the J gene end by 4 bases; junction bases not matched to a gene: 17. Full variable domain (remainder filled in from reference TRBV19 and TRBJ2-1): DGGITQSPKYLFRKEGQNVTLSCEQNLNHDAMYWYRQDPGQGLRLIYYSQIVNDFQKGDIAEGYSVSREKKESFPLTVTSAQKNPTAFYLCASSLRASGSLLEYNEQFFGPGTRLTVL.

The CDR3 nucleotides read TGTGCCAGCAGCCGCACACCGAACTATGGCTACACCTTC. This codes for CASSRTPNYGYTF. The chain uses TRBV16 and TRBJ1-2; D is undetermined. V lost 4 bases, J lost 2 bases, and 8 bases lay in between. CDR1 is KGHSY, CDR2 FQNENV, per germline. The CDR3 consists of 13 residues.

This clone was detected only a few times. The rearrangement links TRBV21-1 to TRBJ2-7; the tabulated D call, TRBD1, remains unverified against the DNA. TRBV21-1 is shown as a pseudogene. The length of the CDR3 is 16 residues. The CDR3 is CASRELGTNLYYEQYF. In DNA form, the CDR3 reads TGTGCCAGCAGAGAACTGGGCACAAACCTTTACTACGAGCAGTACTTC.

The chain employs TRBV6-6 and TRBJ1-5; TRBD1 might be the D (5 bases). CDR1 is MNHNY, CDR2 SVGAGI, per germline (reference sequence). CDR3 length equals 16 residues. V shed 0 bases and J shed 3 bases, with 12 bases lying between them. In nucleotides, the CDR3 is TGTGCCAGCAGTTACTCAGCAGGGAGGACCAATCAGCCCCAGCATTTT. As protein: CASSYSAGRTNQPQHF.

The gene calls are TRBV6-6 and TRBJ2-5, with 7 bases matching TRBD1. Germline trimming cut 6 bases from V and 4 bases from J; bases unmatched to any gene: 8. CDR3 length: 14 amino acids. Germline CDR1 MNHNY, CDR2 SVGAGI (reference sequence). The CDR3 sequence: CASRRDPGGETQYF. The CDR3 nucleotides are TGTGCCAGCAGGAGAGATCCAGGGGGAGAGACCCAGTACTTC.

This chain connects TRBV7-2 to TRBJ2-7; weak D call: TRBD1 (6 bases). The germline V gene has CDR1 SGHTA and CDR2 FQGNSA. The CDR3 covers 14 residues. The V end lost 2 bases, the J end lost 0 bases, and 8 bases lay between the germline ends. CDR3 nucleotide sequence: TGTGCCAGCAGCTTATGGACAGCCTCCTACGAGCAGTACTTC. Translated: CASSLWTASYEQYF.

CDR3 in amino acids: CASSPRRGSRAEAFF. CDR3 coding DNA: TGTGCCAGTAGTCCCCGGCGGGGGAGTAGAGCTGAAGCTTTCTTT. The rearrangement links TRBV19 to TRBJ1-1; a weak D match, TRBD1 (5 bases). Germline assignment: CDR1 LNHDA and CDR2 SQIVND (reference sequence). V gave up 5 bases and J gave up 6 bases, with 19 bases separating them. The CDR3 consists of 15 residues. The full variable domain, rest sourced from reference TRBV19 and TRBJ1-1, is DGGITQSPKYLFRKEGQNVTLSCEQNLNHDAMYWYRQDPGQGLRLIYYSQIVNDFQKGDIAEGYSVSREKKESFPLTVTSAQKNPTAFYLCASSPRRGSRAEAFFGQGTRLTVV.

The chain has TRBV19 and TRBJ2-1; 10 positions match TRBD2. V shed 8 bases and J 9 bases; nucleotides not matched to a gene: 10. The germline CDR1 and CDR2 sequences are LNHDA and SQIVND (reference sequence). The CDR3 loop spans 14 amino acids. This CDR3 reads CASVKREGKSEQFF. DNA of the CDR3: TGTGCCAGTGTAAAGCGGGAGGGTAAGAGTGAGCAGTTCTTC.

DNA for the CDR3: TGTGCCAGCAGTTTCCAGATGGCCAATGAGCAGTTCTTC. It translates to CASSFQMANEQFF. V usage is TRBV2 and J usage is TRBJ2-1; no clear D. This CDR3 has 13 residues. Trimming shortened V by 5 bases and J by 6 bases, and 11 bases separated the two germline ends. The germline CDR1 and CDR2 sequences are SNHLY and FYNNEI.

The rearrangement links TRBV6-2 or TRBV6-3 to TRBJ2-1; TRBD2 matches at 8 bases. Germline CDR1 is MNHEY and CDR2 is SVGEGT. The CDR3 is made up of 14 amino acids. Trimming removed 5 bases from V and 6 bases from J; junction bases left unmatched: 6. The CDR3 nucleotides are TGTGCCAGCAGTATTAGCGGGACTCCCAATGAGCAGTTCTTC. Translation gives CASSISGTPNEQFF.

Comments on this clone: The germline gene is not matched at one end of the junction; a read error may be the cause. This rearrangement joins TRBV2 to TRBJ1-5; D is undetermined. The CDR3 runs to 13 residues. Germline values: CDR1 SNHLY, CDR2 FYNNEI. CDR3 region: CASSGVSGQLQHF. CDR3 in DNA: TGTGCCAGCAGTGGTGTCAGCGGTCAGCTCCAGCATTTT.

The rearrangement links TRBV19 to TRBJ2-3, with D perhaps matching TRBD2 (6 bases). The CDR3 consists of 14 residues. Germline V gene data show CDR1 as LNHDA and CDR2 as SQIVND (reference sequence). Trimming took 5 bases from V and 6 from J, leaving 15 bases between them. CDR3 in DNA: TGTGCCAGTAGTTCACCGGGAGTACCGGATACGCAGTATTTT. The encoded protein is CASSSPGVPDTQYF. Together with reference TRBV19 and TRBJ2-3, the CDR3 gives the full variable domain: DGGITQSPKYLFRKEGQNVTLSCEQNLNHDAMYWYRQDPGQGLRLIYYSQIVNDFQKGDIAEGYSVSREKKESFPLTVTSAQKNPTAFYLCASSSPGVPDTQYFGPGTRLTVL.

The V and J genes are TRBV27 and TRBJ2-7; 11 bases agree with TRBD2. The germline CDR1 and CDR2 sequences are MNHEY and SMNVEV (reference sequence). The CDR3 extends over 16 amino acids. V lost 8 bases, J lost 6 bases, and 15 bases stayed unmatched. The CDR3 sequence: CASVENLAGGPSEQYF. CDR3 DNA: TGTGCCAGCGTTGAAAATTTAGCGGGAGGGCCTTCCGAGCAGTACTTC.

The genes are TRBV7-2 and TRBJ2-5; TRBD2 aligns across 12 bases. The trim removed 0 bases at V and 2 bases at J, leaving 4 bases unmatched. Germline V gene lookup returns CDR1 SGHTA and CDR2 FQGNSA. The length of the CDR3 is 17 residues. For the CDR3, the DNA is TGTGCCAGCAGCTTAGCGAGGCTAGCGGGGGGGCAAGAGACCCAGTACTTC. Translation gives CASSLARLAGGQETQYF.

Here the CDR3 DNA reads TGTGCCAGCAGCTTAGCGGACACGGTCTATGGCTACACCTTC. It is translated as CASSLADTVYGYTF. This sequence joins TRBV7-9 and TRBJ1-2; TRBD1 might be the D (5 bases). The germline CDR1 and CDR2 sequences are SEHNR and FQNEAQ (reference sequence). The CDR3 has 14 residues. Trimming shortened V by 0 bases and J by 4 bases, and 9 bases separated the two germline ends.